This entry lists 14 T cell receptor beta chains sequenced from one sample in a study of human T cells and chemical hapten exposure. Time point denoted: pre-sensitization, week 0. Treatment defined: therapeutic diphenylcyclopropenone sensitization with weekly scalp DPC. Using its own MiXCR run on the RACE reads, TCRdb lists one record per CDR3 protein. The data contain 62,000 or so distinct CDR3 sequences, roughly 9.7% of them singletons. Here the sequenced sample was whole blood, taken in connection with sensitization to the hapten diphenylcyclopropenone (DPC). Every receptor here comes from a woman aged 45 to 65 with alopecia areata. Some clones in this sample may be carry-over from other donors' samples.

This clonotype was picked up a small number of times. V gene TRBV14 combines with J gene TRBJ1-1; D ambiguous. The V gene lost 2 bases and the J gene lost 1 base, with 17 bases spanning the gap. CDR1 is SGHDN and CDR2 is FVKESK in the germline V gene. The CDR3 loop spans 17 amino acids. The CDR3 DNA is TGTGCCAGCAGCCAAAGTCCGGGTTGGGTTAGGAACACTGAAGCTTTCTTT. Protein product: CASSQSPGWVRNTEAFF.

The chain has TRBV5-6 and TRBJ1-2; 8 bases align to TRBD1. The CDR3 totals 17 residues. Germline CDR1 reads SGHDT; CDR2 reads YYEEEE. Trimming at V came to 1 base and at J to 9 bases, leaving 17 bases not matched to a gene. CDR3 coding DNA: TGTGCCAGCAGCTTGTTTGATGCCGGACAGGGAATTGAAAGCTACACCTTC. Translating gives CASSLFDAGQGIESYTF.

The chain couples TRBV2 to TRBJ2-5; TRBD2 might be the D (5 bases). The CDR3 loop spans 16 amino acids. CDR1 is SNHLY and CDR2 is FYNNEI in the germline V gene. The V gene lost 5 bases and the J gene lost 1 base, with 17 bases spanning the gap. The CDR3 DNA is TGTGCCAGCAGTCGCCAACTAGTTAAGACCCAAGAGACCCAGTACTTC. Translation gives CASSRQLVKTQETQYF.

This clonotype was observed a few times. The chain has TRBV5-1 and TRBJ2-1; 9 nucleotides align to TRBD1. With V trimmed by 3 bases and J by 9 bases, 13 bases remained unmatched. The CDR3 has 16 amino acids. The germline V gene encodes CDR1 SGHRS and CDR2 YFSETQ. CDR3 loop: CASSWQQGAGLVEQFF. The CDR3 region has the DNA TGCGCCAGCAGCTGGCAACAGGGGGCAGGTCTCGTTGAGCAGTTCTTC.

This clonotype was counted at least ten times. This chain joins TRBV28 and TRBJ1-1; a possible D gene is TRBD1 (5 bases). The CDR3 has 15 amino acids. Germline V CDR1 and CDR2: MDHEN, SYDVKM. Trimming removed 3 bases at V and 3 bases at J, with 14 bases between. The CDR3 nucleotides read TGTGCCAGCAGTTTCCCCGCTGGGGCCTACACTGAAGCTTTCTTT. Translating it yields CASSFPAGAYTEAFF.

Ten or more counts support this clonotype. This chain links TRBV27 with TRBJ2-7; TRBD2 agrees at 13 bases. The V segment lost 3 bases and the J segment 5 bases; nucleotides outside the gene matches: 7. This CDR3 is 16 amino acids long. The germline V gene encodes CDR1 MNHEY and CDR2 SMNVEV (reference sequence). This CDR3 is CASSLAVGLAGDEQYF. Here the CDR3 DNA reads TGTGCCAGCAGTTTGGCCGTCGGACTAGCGGGAGACGAGCAGTACTTC.

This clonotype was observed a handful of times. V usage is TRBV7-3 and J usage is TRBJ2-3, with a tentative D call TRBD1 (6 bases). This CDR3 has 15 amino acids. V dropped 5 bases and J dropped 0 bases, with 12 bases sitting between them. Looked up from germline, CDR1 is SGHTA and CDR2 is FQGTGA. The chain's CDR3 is CASSHWTASTDTQYF. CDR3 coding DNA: TGTGCCAGCAGCCACTGGACAGCGAGCACAGATACGCAGTATTTT.

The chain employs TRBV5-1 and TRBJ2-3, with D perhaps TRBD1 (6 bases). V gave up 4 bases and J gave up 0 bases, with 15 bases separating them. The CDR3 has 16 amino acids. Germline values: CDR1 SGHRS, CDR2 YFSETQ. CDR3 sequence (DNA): TGCGCCAGCAGCCGCACCATCCAGGGGAGCACAGATACGCAGTATTTT. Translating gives CASSRTIQGSTDTQYF.

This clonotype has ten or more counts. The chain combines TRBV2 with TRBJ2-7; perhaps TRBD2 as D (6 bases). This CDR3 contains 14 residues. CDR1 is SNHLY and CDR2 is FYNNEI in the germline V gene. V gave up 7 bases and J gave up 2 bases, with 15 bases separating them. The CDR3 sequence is CASIHSGFAYEQYF. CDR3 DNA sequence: TGTGCCAGCATTCACAGCGGGTTTGCCTACGAGCAGTACTTC.

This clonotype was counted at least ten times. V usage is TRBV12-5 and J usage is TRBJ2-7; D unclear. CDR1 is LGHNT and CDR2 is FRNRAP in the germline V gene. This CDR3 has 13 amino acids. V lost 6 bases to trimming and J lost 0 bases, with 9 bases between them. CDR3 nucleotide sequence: TGTGCTAGTGGGCTAGGACGCTCCTACGAGCAGTACTTC. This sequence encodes CASGLGRSYEQYF. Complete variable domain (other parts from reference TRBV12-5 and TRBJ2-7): DARVTQTPRHKVTEMGQEVTMRCQPILGHNTVFWYRQTMMQGLELLAYFRNRAPLDDSGMPKDRFSAEMPDATLATLKIQPSEPRDSAVYFCASGLGRSYEQYFGPGTRLTVT.

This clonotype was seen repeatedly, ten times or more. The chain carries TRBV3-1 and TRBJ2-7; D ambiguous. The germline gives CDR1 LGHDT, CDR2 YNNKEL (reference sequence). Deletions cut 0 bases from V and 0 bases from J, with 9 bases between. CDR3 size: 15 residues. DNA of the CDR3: TGTGCCAGCAGCCAAGATCCACTGACCTCCTACGAGCAGTACTTC. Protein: CASSQDPLTSYEQYF.

This CDR3 is CASRPGASNNQPQHF. The CDR3 DNA is TGTGCCAGCAGGCCCGGGGCATCCAATAATCAGCCCCAGCATTTT. This chain uses TRBV27 with TRBJ1-5; maybe TRBD1 (5 bases). V lost 6 bases, J lost 4 bases, and 16 bases lay in between. Germline V gene lookup returns CDR1 MNHEY and CDR2 SMNVEV (reference sequence). This CDR3 comprises 15 residues.

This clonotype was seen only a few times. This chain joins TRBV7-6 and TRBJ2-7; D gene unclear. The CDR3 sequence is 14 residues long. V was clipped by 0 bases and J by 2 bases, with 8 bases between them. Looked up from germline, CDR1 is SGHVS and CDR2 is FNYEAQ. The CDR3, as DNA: TGTGCCAGCAGCTTAGCGACGGGTCCCTACGAGCAGTACTTC. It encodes CASSLATGPYEQYF.

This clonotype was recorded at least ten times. CDR3 sequence: CASSPPVGGSSNEQFF. The CDR3 region has the DNA TGTGCCAGCTCACCACCGGTGGGGGGGTCTTCCAATGAGCAGTTCTTC. The gene calls are TRBV18 and TRBJ2-1, with 7 bases fitting TRBD2. Germline trimming cut 0 bases from V and 6 bases from J; bases unmatched to any gene: 8. This CDR3 is 16 amino acids long. CDR1 and CDR2 from the germline V gene are KGHSH and LQKENI.